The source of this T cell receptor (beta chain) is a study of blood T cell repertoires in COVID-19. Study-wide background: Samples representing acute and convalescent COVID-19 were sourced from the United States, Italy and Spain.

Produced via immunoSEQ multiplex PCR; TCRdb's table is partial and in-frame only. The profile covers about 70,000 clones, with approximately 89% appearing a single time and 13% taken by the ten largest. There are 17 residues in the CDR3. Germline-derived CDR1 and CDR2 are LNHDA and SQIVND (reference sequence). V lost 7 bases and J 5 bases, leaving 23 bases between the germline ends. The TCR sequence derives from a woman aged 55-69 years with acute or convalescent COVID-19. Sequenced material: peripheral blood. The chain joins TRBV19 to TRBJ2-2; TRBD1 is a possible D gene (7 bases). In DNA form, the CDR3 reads TGTGCCAGTAAGCTGGGGGAGACAGGGAGGAGAACCGGGGAGCTGTTTTTT. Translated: CASKLGETGRRTGELFF.